The next 4 T cell receptor beta chains were all read from a single sample in a study of T cells in Graves' hyperthyroidism and ophthalmopathy. Amplified TCR beta CDR3 regions derived from RNA transcripts. First-round RT-PCR of the TCR CDR3 relied on the HTBI primer set. TCRdb analysed the multiplex PCR reads with MiXCR anew, one entry per CDR3 protein. Here the sample spans fewer than 750,000 distinct CDR3 sequences, about 43% being singletons. Sequenced input: peripheral blood or thyroid tissue (not recorded which). The source is a woman aged 18 to 35 with Graves' hyperthyroidism.

The chain employs TRBV6-5 and TRBJ2-2; 8 bases are a match to TRBD1. This CDR3 comprises 14 residues. Germline trimming cut 6 bases from V and 6 bases from J; bases unmatched to any gene: 6. The germline gives CDR1 MNHEY, CDR2 SVGAGI. This CDR3 is CASRDRVGSGELFF. CDR3 nucleotide sequence: TGTGCCAGCAGGGACAGGGTGGGGTCCGGGGAGCTGTTTTTT.

V and J are TRBV20-1 and TRBJ1-1; TRBD1 matches at 10 bases. CDR1 is DFQATT, CDR2 SNEGSKA, per germline (reference sequence). Unmatched junction bases numbered 7, after V lost 0 bases and J lost 3 bases. This CDR3 is 16 amino acids long. The CDR3: CSARETGGELYTEAFF. The CDR3 DNA follows: TGCAGTGCTAGAGAGACAGGGGGCGAGTTGTACACTGAAGCTTTCTTT.

Here the CDR3 DNA reads TGTGCCAGCAGCTTGTGGGGACAGGGAAGGGAGACCCAGTACTTC. This encodes CASSLWGQGRETQYF. V is TRBV7-2 and J is TRBJ2-5, with 9 bases lining up with TRBD1. Germline V gene lookup returns CDR1 SGHTA and CDR2 FQGNSA. The length of the CDR3 is 15 residues. V was pared by 3 bases and J by 5 bases, with 7 bases of the junction left unmatched.

V usage is TRBV7-2 and J usage is TRBJ1-6; D perhaps matches TRBD1 (5 bases). Trimming took off 7 bases at V and 0 bases at J, with 19 bases between the two ends. This CDR3 is 18 amino acids long. CDR1 is SGHTA, CDR2 FQGNSA, per germline. CDR3 bases: TGTGCCAGCAACCTAGGGGTAGCGGTTAGCTCCTATAATTCACCCCTCCACTTT. Translated: CASNLGVAVSSYNSPLHF.